This T cell receptor beta chain was recorded in a study of blood T cell repertoires in COVID-19. Authors' processing steps: Estimates of nucleated cell counts were drawn from the amplification of reference gene primers. Data came from immunoSEQ multiplex PCR; TCRdb stores just in-frame clones and leaves some out. V and J calls and clone size come straight from that table; D and trimming were deduced from the DNA. The sample includes about 48,000 clones, about nine tenths seen only once; the top ten take 2.6%. CDR3 length: 16 amino acids. V shed 6 bases, J shed 0 bases, and the junction held 6 bases outside the gene matches. Germline V gene lookup returns CDR1 SGHNT and CDR2 YYREEE (reference sequence).

This chain joins TRBV5-4 and TRBJ1-6, with 7 nucleotides matching TRBD1. This TCR was recovered from an elderly woman with COVID-19, enrolled during active disease. Input material: peripheral blood. The CDR3 protein is CASKGQPNSYNSPLHF. For the CDR3, the DNA is TGTGCCAGCAAGGGACAGCCAAACTCCTATAATTCACCCCTCCACTTT. The full variable domain, in which reference TRBV5-4 and TRBJ1-6 provide the parts outside the CDR3, is ETGVTQSPTHLIKTRGQQVTLRCSSQSGHNTVSWYQQALGQGPQFIFQYYREEENGRGNFPPRFSGLQFPNYSSELNVNALELDDSALYLCASKGQPNSYNSPLHFGNGTRLTVT.